A selection of T cell receptor beta chains follows, all from one sample in a study of blood T cells in healthy people across ages. TCRdb re-called the 5' RACE reads with MiXCR, one entry per CDR3 protein. The profile shows some 920,000 distinct CDR3 sequences, around 54% of them singletons. Sequencing used blood. The receptors shown here come from a woman aged 55-69 years in good health. CDR3s include the opening cysteine and the closing phenylalanine or tryptophan. D genes are given only for firm matches. The size of a clone is reported for some rows only, either as once, few or many, or as a class for expanded clones.

j_call clone_size v_call d_call cdr3_nt cdr3_aa
TRBJ2-2 NA TRBV7-9 NA TGTGCCAGCGACAGGGAGGCCGGGGAGCTGTTTTTT CASDREAGELFF
TRBJ2-5 NA TRBV7-2 NA TGTGCCAGCAGCTTGTTTTGGGGGGGGGCCGCAGAGACCCAGTACTTC CASSLFWGGAAETQYF
TRBJ2-7 NA TRBV2 NA TGTGCCAGCAGAGACCAGCAAGGAGGCGAGCAGTACTTC CASRDQQGGEQYF
TRBJ1-5 NA TRBV7-9 NA TGTGCCAGCAGCTTAGGCGAGGGCCCAATTGGGCCCCAGCATTTT CASSLGEGPIGPQHF
TRBJ2-3 once TRBV29-1 NA TGCAGCATCTCCATGGGGTTGACAGATACGCAGTATTTT CSISMGLTDTQYF
TRBJ1-5 few TRBV6-5 NA TGTGCCAGCAGTCCGGGACGAGGCAATCAGCCCCAGCATTTT CASSPGRGNQPQHF
TRBJ2-1 once TRBV11-2 TRBD2 TGTGCCAGCAGCTTAGGTCCTAGCGGGAGAAGGCGCTACAATGAGCAGTTCTTC CASSLGPSGRRRYNEQFF
TRBJ2-1 NA TRBV10-3 TRBD2 TGTGCCATCAGTGAGTCGAACCTAGCGGGGAGGGGAAGGGTAAAGAATGAGCAGTTCTTC CAISESNLAGRGRVKNEQFF
TRBJ2-7 NA TRBV20-1 NA TGCAGTGCTCAGGGAACTTATACTACCTACGAGCAGTACTTC CSAQGTYTTYEQYF
TRBJ2-1 NA TRBV29-1 NA TGCAGCGGGTCATGGGACTTCCGACTCGATGAGCAGTTCTTC CSGSWDFRLDEQFF
TRBJ2-5 NA TRBV6-5 NA TGTGCCAGCAGTTACTCGTGGGCGATGGAGGAGACCCAGTACTTC CASSYSWAMEETQYF
TRBJ1-2 NA TRBV2 NA TGTGCCAGCAGTGCCACTACAGGGTGCGGCTGCACCTTC CASSATTGCGCTF
TRBJ2-2 NA TRBV2 NA TGTGCCAGCAGCGTCCTTCAGGGGACTGGGGAGCTGTTTTTT CASSVLQGTGELFF
TRBJ2-7 NA TRBV27 NA TGTGCCAGCAGTGTAAGGACTAAATACGAGCAGTACTTC CASSVRTKYEQYF
TRBJ1-1 NA TRBV4-1 TRBD1 TGCGCCAGCAGCCTTATTGACAGGGGGGAGGAAGCTTTCTTT CASSLIDRGEEAFF
TRBJ2-5 NA TRBV7-7 TRBD2 TGTGCCAGCAGCTTAGGGGTACTAGCGGGAGGCCTACAAGAGACCCAGTACTTC CASSLGVLAGGLQETQYF
TRBJ2-7 NA TRBV7-9 TRBD2 TGTGCCAGCAGCTTAGGGTGGCGCCTAGCGGTCCCGCCCTACGAGCAGTACTTC CASSLGWRLAVPPYEQYF
TRBJ2-7 NA TRBV6-5 TRBD1 TGTGCCAGCAGTGACGGGACAGACTCCTACGAGCAGTACTTC CASSDGTDSYEQYF
TRBJ1-2 few TRBV11-2 NA TGTGCCAGCAGCTTACGATATGGGGGATCCTATGGCTACACCTTC CASSLRYGGSYGYTF
TRBJ2-5 NA TRBV24-1 TRBD2 TGTGCCACCAGTGATTTGTCTAGCGGGCAAGAGACCCAGTACTTC CATSDLSSGQETQYF
TRBJ2-7 few TRBV4-2 NA TGTGCCAGCAGCCCTCGGGGTCTCGAGGGGCAGTACTTC CASSPRGLEGQYF
TRBJ1-2 few TRBV7-2 NA TGTGCCAGCAGCTTAAACCCCCGGGCAGCCCTATATGGCTACACCTTC CASSLNPRAALYGYTF